One sample yielded the 6 T cell receptor beta chains listed below, sequenced in a study of cytomegalovirus exposure and HLA in healthy donors. PCR primers comprised 60 Vbeta and 13 Jbeta primers. Libraries were prepared by immunoSEQ multiplex PCR; TCRdb keeps only in-frame clonotypes and omits some of them. The sample has 150,000 to 200,000 clones, around 74% seen once. Specimen: PBMCs. These receptors came from a female donor in good health and CMV-seronegative.

V and J are TRBV6-6 and TRBJ1-2; 10 positions match TRBD1. CDR3 length: 15 residues. The germline gives CDR1 MNHNY, CDR2 SVGAGI (reference sequence). After removal of 4 bases from V and 8 bases from J, the junction contained 10 bases not matched to a gene. CDR3 in DNA: TGTGCCAGCAGTTCCTACCCGACAGGGGGCTACGGCTACACCTTC. Translated: CASSSYPTGGYGYTF.

The rearrangement joins TRBV10-3 to TRBJ2-5, with D maybe TRBD1 (5 bases). The CDR3 runs to 13 residues. V lost 7 bases and J lost 5, with 14 bases in between. Per the germline V gene, CDR1 is ENHRY and CDR2 is SYGVKD. Here the CDR3 DNA reads TGTGCCATCACTGATCAGGGTACGGAGACCCAGTACTTC. Encoded protein: CAITDQGTETQYF.

This clone showed up just once. This chain uses TRBV7-6 with TRBJ2-7; D not resolved. V lost 1 base, J lost 6 bases, and 10 bases lay in between. The CDR3 has 13 amino acids. The germline CDR1 and CDR2 sequences are SGHVS and FNYEAQ. CDR3 protein: CASSLGPDIEQYF. CDR3 sequence (DNA): TGTGCCAGCAGCTTAGGGCCCGACATCGAGCAGTACTTC.

The chain has TRBV19 and TRBJ2-1; TRBD2 might be the D (5 bases). Germline V gene sequence: CDR1 LNHDA, CDR2 SQIVND (reference sequence). V was clipped by 9 bases and J by 2 bases, with 26 bases between them. The length of the CDR3 is 18 residues. The CDR3 DNA sequence: TGTGCCAGCAGAAACCTGGGGTTCAGCGGCGGTCCCTACAATGAGCAGTTCTTC. It translates to CASRNLGFSGGPYNEQFF.

This sequence joins TRBV7-8 and TRBJ2-7; TRBD1 is a possible D gene (5 bases). The CDR3 runs 13 residues. Trimming shortened V by 3 bases and J by 2 bases, and 8 bases separated the two germline ends. Germline loops: CDR1 SGHVS, CDR2 FQNEAQ. CDR3 loop: CASSLDITYEQYF. The CDR3 nucleotides read TGTGCCAGCAGCTTGGACATTACCTACGAGCAGTACTTC.

The genes are TRBV9 and TRBJ2-2; TRBD2 agrees at 9 bases. Trimming at V came to 3 bases and at J to 5 bases, leaving 8 bases not matched to a gene. The V gene's germline CDR1 is SGDLS and CDR2 YYNGEE. CDR3 length: 16 residues. The CDR3 DNA follows: TGTGCCAGCAGCGGAGCCCAGCGGGAGGCTACCGGGGAGCTGTTTTTT. Translating gives CASSGAQREATGELFF.